This T cell receptor beta chain originates from a study of T cells in localized non-small cell lung cancer. This CDR3 has 13 residues. The ends were cut back, 2 bases at V and 7 bases at J, with 10 bases in the middle. In germline, CDR1 is SGHNT, CDR2 YYREEE (reference sequence). Produced via immunoSEQ multiplex PCR; TCRdb's table is partial and in-frame only. The data hold tens of thousands of clones, with roughly 90% observed a single time. The sample here was peripheral blood mononuclear cells, taken before any cancer treatment. The gene calls are TRBV5-4 and TRBJ1-5; possibly TRBD1 for D (5 bases). This clonotype originated in a man aged 40-75 years with stage III lung adenocarcinoma. The CDR3 loop is CASSFNGAQPQHF. The CDR3 bases are TGTGCCAGCAGCTTCAATGGGGCACAGCCCCAGCATTTT.